This passage covers 21 T cell receptor beta chains from one sample sequenced in a study of neoadjuvant anti-PD-1 for oral cavity cancer (dated by TCRdb to 2020 to 2023). Preparation of the library involved the immunoSEQ multiplex PCR assay. TCRdb stores this immuneACCESS table with in-frame sequences only. Part of the clones is absent; in the studies checked, under half of the shortfall reflects unresolved V genes, and no reason is known for the rest. Here the sample has approximately 42,000 clones; approximately 80% occur a single time. Jointly, the top ten make up 4.8% of the sample. The sample's time point, from its label and the paper: after neoadjuvant nivolumab, at surgical resection. Sequencing was performed on PBMCs, taken after nivolumab (anti-PD-1) treatment. All receptors derive from a person aged 40 to 85 with oral cavity squamous cell carcinoma.

CDR3 residues: CASSYGERVNSPLHF. In nucleotides, the CDR3 is TGTGCCAGCAGTTACGGGGAAAGGGTGAATTCACCCCTCCACTTT. The V gene is TRBV6-5, the J gene TRBJ1-6, with D uncertain. The CDR3 sequence is 15 residues long. Trimming cost V 2 bases and J 7 bases, with 12 bases left between them. Germline CDR1 reads MNHEY; CDR2 reads SVGAGI.

The chain links TRBV7-2 to TRBJ2-3; 7 nucleotides agree with TRBD2. The CDR3 is made up of 15 amino acids. The germline V gene encodes CDR1 SGHTA and CDR2 FQGNSA. Germline trimming cut 7 bases from V and 6 bases from J; bases unmatched to any gene: 13. The CDR3 region has the DNA TGTGCCAGCACCGGAGGGAGGGGCCGAGGGGATACGCAGTATTTT. Protein product: CASTGGRGRGDTQYF.

The rearrangement links TRBV4-1 to TRBJ2-1; D perhaps matches TRBD1 (5 bases). Germline CDR1 reads MGHRA; CDR2 reads YSYEKL. Deletions cut 4 bases from V and 8 bases from J, with 21 bases between. The CDR3 sequence is 16 residues long. CDR3 in DNA: TGCGCCAGCAGCCCCCCCAGGGCTAGTCCGTCGTATGAGCAGTTCTTC. Residues: CASSPPRASPSYEQFF.

The rearrangement joins TRBV11-2 to TRBJ1-2; unclear D gene. The V end was cut by 4 bases, the J end by 0 bases, with 6 bases between. The CDR3 totals 13 residues. Germline CDR1 SGHAT, CDR2 FQNNGV. CDR3 nucleotides: TGTGCCAGCAGCTCGGGGACTAACTATGGCTACACCTTC. Translating gives CASSSGTNYGYTF.

This chain uses TRBV7-2 with TRBJ2-7, with D possibly matching TRBD1 (5 bases). This CDR3 comprises 14 residues. CDR1 and CDR2 from the germline V gene are SGHTA and FQGNSA. V shed 5 bases and J shed 3 bases, with 14 bases lying between them. In nucleotides, the CDR3 is TGTGCCAGCAGCAACCAGGGTCCAAACTACGAGCAGTACTTC. This codes for CASSNQGPNYEQYF.

V usage is TRBV7-9 and J usage is TRBJ2-1; 7 nucleotides align to TRBD2. CDR3 length: 16 residues. Germline CDR1 SEHNR, CDR2 FQNEAQ (reference sequence). V trimming: 4 bases; J trimming: 0 bases; junction bases outside the gene matches: 6. CDR3 DNA sequence: TGTGCCAGCAGCTCGCCAACTAGCGTCTCCTACAATGAGCAGTTCTTC. Translation gives CASSSPTSVSYNEQFF. The variable domain in full, completed from reference TRBV7-9 and TRBJ2-1, reads DTGVSQNPRHKITKRGQNVTFRCDPISEHNRLYWYRQTLGQGPEFLTYFQNEAQLEKSRLLSDRFSAERPKGSFSTLEIQRTEQGDSAMYLCASSSPTSVSYNEQFFGPGTRLTVL.

This clone was counted once. In DNA, the CDR3 is TGTGCCAGCTCACCCCTAGCGGGGGTACTAGCCTACGAGCAGTACTTC. Its translation: CASSPLAGVLAYEQYF. The chain uses TRBV18 and TRBJ2-7, with 10 bases fitting TRBD2. CDR1 is KGHSH and CDR2 is LQKENI in the germline V gene. The J segment lost 2 bases and the V segment lost 3 bases, leaving 7 bases of the junction unmatched. The CDR3 length is 16 residues.

The gene calls are TRBV5-1 and TRBJ1-1; TRBD1 might be the D (6 bases). Trimming shortened V by 0 bases and J by 2 bases, and 11 bases separated the two germline ends. The germline gives CDR1 SGHRS, CDR2 YFSETQ. CDR3 size: 15 residues. CDR3 sequence reads: CASSLGTGTNTEAFF. The DNA for the CDR3 is TGCGCCAGCAGCTTGGGTACAGGGACAAACACTGAAGCTTTCTTT.

The gene calls are TRBV6-1 and TRBJ2-3, with a possible D match to TRBD1 (6 bases). The CDR3 is 15 residues long. Germline loops: CDR1 MNHNS, CDR2 SASEGT. Trimming stripped 0 bases from V and 5 bases from J, with 12 bases between. In DNA form, the CDR3 reads TGTGCCAGCAGTGAAGCCTGGGGGCAGGAAGATACGCAGTATTTT. Translating it yields CASSEAWGQEDTQYF.

The rearrangement uses TRBV2 and TRBJ2-7, with 14 bases matching TRBD2. The CDR3 totals 17 residues. After removal of 7 bases from V and 6 bases from J, the junction contained 14 bases not matched to a gene. Looked up from germline, CDR1 is SNHLY and CDR2 is FYNNEI. The CDR3 DNA reads as TGTGCCAGCACTCGCGGACTAGCGGGGGGTCCCCAGGGCGAGCAGTACTTC. Translated, it gives CASTRGLAGGPQGEQYF.

The chain recombines TRBV5-1 with TRBJ1-5; TRBD1 matches at 8 bases. The V gene end was trimmed by 0 bases and the J gene end by 2 bases; junction bases not matched to a gene: 7. The CDR3 loop spans 17 amino acids. The V gene's germline CDR1 is SGHRS and CDR2 YFSETQ. In DNA form, the CDR3 reads TGCGCCAGCAGCTTGGGGCAGGGGGCACTGGGCAATCAGCCCCAGCATTTT. This encodes CASSLGQGALGNQPQHF.

This clone was seen more than once but under ten times. The chain uses TRBV5-8 and TRBJ2-2, with D perhaps given as TRBD1 or TRBD2 (5 bases each). Germline V CDR1 and CDR2: SGHTS, YDEGEE. V shed 4 bases and J shed 6 bases, with 16 bases lying between them. This CDR3 has 15 residues. CDR3 protein: CASSLRVLGAGELFF. CDR3 DNA sequence: TGTGCCAGCAGCCTAAGGGTCCTGGGGGCCGGGGAGCTGTTTTTT. Filled out from reference TRBV5-8 and TRBJ2-2, the complete variable domain reads EAGVTQSPTHLIKTRGQQATLRCSPISGHTSVYWYQQALGLGLQFLLWYDEGEERNRGNFPPRFSGRQFPNYSSELNVNALELEDSALYLCASSLRVLGAGELFFGEGSRLTVL.

The chain employs TRBV19 and TRBJ2-1; 12 nucleotides align to TRBD1. The V and J ends lost 2 bases and 5 bases, in that order; junction bases with no gene match: 4. CDR1 and CDR2 from the germline V gene are LNHDA and SQIVND (reference sequence). The CDR3 contains 16 residues. DNA for the CDR3: TGTGCCAGTAGTATAACGGGACAGGGGGCTGACAATGAGCAGTTCTTC. Translated, it gives CASSITGQGADNEQFF.

This rearrangement joins TRBV4-2 to TRBJ1-3; no firm D call. The V end lost 0 bases, the J end lost 0 bases, and 9 bases lay between the germline ends. CDR1 and CDR2 (germline): LGHNA, YNFKEQ. This CDR3 region has 16 residues. CDR3 nucleotides: TGTGCCAGCAGCCAAGAAGCCACCCGCTCTGGAAACACCATATATTTT. It codes for CASSQEATRSGNTIYF.

This clone came up a few times. This chain links TRBV7-8 with TRBJ1-4; D is possibly TRBD1 (5 bases). The CDR3 spans 14 residues. Germline V CDR1 and CDR2: SGHVS, FQNEAQ. Between the trimmed V and J ends, which lost 6 bases and 8 bases, there was a span of 16 bases. CDR3 sequence reads: CASSPGPRSEKLFF. CDR3 nucleotide sequence: TGTGCCAGCAGTCCGGGACCGCGCTCCGAAAAACTGTTTTTT.

In its sample, this clone was seen once. The rearrangement uses TRBV10-3 and TRBJ1-1; D is unclear. Trimming shortened V by 7 bases and J by 0 bases, and 9 bases separated the two germline ends. Germline lookup yields CDR1 ENHRY and CDR2 SYGVKD. CDR3 size: 13 residues. CDR3: CAITAQLNTEAFF. CDR3 DNA sequence: TGTGCCATCACGGCACAGCTGAACACTGAAGCTTTCTTT.

The chain carries TRBV13 and TRBJ2-7; a weak D match, TRBD1 (5 bases). Germline V gene lookup returns CDR1 PRHDT and CDR2 FYEKMQ (reference sequence). The CDR3 spans 14 residues. Trimming shortened V by 0 bases and J by 5 bases, and 11 bases separated the two germline ends. CDR3 residues: CASSLGPGRHEQYF. CDR3 coding DNA: TGTGCCAGCAGCTTAGGCCCAGGGCGGCACGAGCAGTACTTC.

Turning to this clone: This sample also contains other DNA sequences that code for the same CDR3. The chain combines TRBV10-2 with TRBJ2-1; weak D call: TRBD1 (6 bases). Germline assignment: CDR1 WSHSY and CDR2 SAAADI. This CDR3 region has 13 residues. Trimming took 3 bases from V and 3 from J, leaving 6 bases between them. DNA of the CDR3: TGCGCCAGCAGTGAAGGGGGCTACAATGAGCAGTTCTTC. Its protein is CASSEGGYNEQFF.

V usage is TRBV5-1 and J usage is TRBJ2-1; TRBD2 agrees at 13 bases. There are 17 residues in the CDR3. In germline, CDR1 is SGHRS, CDR2 YFSETQ. Losses at the gene ends were 4 bases for V and 4 bases for J; bases not matched to a gene: 8. The CDR3 loop is CASSVPTSGGHYNEQFF. For the CDR3, the DNA is TGCGCCAGCAGCGTTCCGACTAGCGGGGGGCATTACAATGAGCAGTTCTTC.

The chain recombines TRBV6-5 with TRBJ1-4; no clear D gene. The CDR3 covers 14 residues. Trimming took 10 bases from V and 6 from J, leaving 18 bases between them. Germline V lookup: CDR1 MNHEY, CDR2 SVGAGI. The CDR3 protein is CATKGGFADEKLFF. Written as DNA, the CDR3 is TGTGCCACCAAAGGTGGTTTCGCGGATGAAAAACTGTTTTTT.

V and J are TRBV10-3 and TRBJ2-5; D call uncertain. The CDR3 extends over 13 amino acids. Germline CDR1 reads ENHRY; CDR2 reads SYGVKD. The V and J ends lost 11 bases and 3 bases respectively, with 16 bases between them. The DNA of the CDR3 is TGTGCCGTTCGCATCGACGGCGAAGAGACCCAGTACTTC. It codes for CAVRIDGEETQYF.